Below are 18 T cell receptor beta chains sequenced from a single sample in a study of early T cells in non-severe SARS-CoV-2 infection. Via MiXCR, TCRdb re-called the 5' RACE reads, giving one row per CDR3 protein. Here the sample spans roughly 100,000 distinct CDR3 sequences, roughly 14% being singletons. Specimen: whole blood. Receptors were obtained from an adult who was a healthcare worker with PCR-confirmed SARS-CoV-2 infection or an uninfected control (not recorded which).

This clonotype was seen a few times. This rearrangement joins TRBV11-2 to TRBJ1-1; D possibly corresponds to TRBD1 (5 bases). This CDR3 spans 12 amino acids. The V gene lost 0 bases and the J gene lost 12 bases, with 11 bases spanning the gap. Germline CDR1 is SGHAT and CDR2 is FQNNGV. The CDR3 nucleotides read TGTGCCAGCAGCTTAGATACCAGGGAGACTTTCTTT. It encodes CASSLDTRETFF.

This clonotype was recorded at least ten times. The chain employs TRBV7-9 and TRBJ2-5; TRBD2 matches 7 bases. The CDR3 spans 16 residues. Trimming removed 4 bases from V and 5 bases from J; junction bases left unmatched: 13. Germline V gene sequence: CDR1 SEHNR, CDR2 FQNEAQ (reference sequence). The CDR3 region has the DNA TGTGCCAGCAGCTCGCAACAGAGGGTGCGGGGGGAGACCCAGTACTTC. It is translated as CASSSQQRVRGETQYF. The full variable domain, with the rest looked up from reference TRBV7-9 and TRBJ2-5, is DTGVSQNPRHKITKRGQNVTFRCDPISEHNRLYWYRQTLGQGPEFLTYFQNEAQLEKSRLLSDRFSAERPKGSFSTLEIQRTEQGDSAMYLCASSSQQRVRGETQYFGPGTRLLVL.

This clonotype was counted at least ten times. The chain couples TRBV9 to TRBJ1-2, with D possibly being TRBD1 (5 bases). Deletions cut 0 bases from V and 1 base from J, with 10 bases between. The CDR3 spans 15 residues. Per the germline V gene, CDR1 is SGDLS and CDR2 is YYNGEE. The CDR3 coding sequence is TGTGCCAGCAGCGTAGGGGGGGAGAGTAACTATGGCTACACCTTC. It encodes CASSVGGESNYGYTF.

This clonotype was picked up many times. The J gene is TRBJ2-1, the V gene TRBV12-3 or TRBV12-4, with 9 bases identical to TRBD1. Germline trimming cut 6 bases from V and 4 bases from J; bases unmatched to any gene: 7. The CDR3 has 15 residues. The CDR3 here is CASSPLGQGYNEQFF. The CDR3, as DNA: TGTGCCAGCAGCCCCCTTGGACAGGGGTACAATGAGCAGTTCTTC.

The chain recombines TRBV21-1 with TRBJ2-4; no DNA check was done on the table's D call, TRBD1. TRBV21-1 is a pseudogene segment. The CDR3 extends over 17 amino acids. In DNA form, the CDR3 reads TGTGCCAGCACCGCTTGTGGGGCCGAGATAGCCAAAAACATTCAGTACTTC. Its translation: CASTACGAEIAKNIQYF.

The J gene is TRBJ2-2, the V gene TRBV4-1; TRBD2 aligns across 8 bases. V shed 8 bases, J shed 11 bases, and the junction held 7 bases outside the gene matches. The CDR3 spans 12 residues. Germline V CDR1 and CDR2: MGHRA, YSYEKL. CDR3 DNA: TGCGCCAGCTCTGTAGCGGGAAGTGAGCTGTTTTTT. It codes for CASSVAGSELFF.

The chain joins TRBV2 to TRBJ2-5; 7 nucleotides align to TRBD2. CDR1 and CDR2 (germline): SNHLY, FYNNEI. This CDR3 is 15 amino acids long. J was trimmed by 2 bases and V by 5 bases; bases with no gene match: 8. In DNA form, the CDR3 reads TGTGCCAGCAGTCTTCGGAGAGCGGGACAAGAGACCCAGTACTTC. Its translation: CASSLRRAGQETQYF.

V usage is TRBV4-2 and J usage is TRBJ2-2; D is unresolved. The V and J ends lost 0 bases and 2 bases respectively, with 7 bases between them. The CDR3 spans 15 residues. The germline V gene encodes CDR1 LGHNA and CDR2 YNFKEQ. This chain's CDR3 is CASSQESRNTGELFF. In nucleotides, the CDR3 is TGTGCCAGCAGCCAAGAATCCAGAAACACCGGGGAGCTGTTTTTT.

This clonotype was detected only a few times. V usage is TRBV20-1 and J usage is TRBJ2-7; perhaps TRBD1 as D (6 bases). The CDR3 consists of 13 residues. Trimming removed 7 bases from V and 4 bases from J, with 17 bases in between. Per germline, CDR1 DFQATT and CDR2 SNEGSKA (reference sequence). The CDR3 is CSGAEGVQYEQYF. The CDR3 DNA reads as TGCAGTGGAGCCGAGGGGGTCCAATACGAGCAGTACTTC.

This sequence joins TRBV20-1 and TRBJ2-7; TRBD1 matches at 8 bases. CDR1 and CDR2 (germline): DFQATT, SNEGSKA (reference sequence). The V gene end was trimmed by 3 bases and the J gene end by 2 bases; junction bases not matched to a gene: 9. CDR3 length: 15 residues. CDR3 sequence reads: CSARGDRISPYEQYF. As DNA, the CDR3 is TGCAGTGCTAGGGGGGACAGGATTAGCCCCTACGAGCAGTACTTC.

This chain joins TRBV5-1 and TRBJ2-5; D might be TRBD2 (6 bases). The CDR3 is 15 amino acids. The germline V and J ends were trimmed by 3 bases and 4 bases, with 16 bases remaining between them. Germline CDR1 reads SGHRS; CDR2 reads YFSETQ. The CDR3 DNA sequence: TGCGCCAGCAGCTCGGACCTAGCGATCATAGAGACCCAGTACTTC. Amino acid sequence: CASSSDLAIIETQYF.

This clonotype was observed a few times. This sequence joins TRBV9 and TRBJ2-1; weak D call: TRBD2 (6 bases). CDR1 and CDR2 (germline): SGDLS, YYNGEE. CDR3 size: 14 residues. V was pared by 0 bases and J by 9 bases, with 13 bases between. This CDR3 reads CASSVVGGTGEQFF. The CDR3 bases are TGTGCCAGCAGCGTAGTGGGCGGGACGGGTGAGCAGTTCTTC.

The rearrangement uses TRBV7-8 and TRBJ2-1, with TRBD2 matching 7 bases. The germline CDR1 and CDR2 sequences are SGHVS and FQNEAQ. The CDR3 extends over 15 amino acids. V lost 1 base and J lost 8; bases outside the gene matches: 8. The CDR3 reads CASSLVREGPDEQFF. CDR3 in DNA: TGTGCCAGCAGCTTAGTGAGGGAGGGCCCCGATGAGCAGTTCTTC.

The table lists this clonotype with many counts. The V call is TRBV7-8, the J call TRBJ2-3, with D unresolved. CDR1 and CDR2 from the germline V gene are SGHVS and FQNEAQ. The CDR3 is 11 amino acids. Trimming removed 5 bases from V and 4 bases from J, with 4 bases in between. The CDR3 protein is CASSASDTQYF. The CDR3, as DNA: TGTGCCAGCAGCGCGTCAGATACGCAGTATTTT.

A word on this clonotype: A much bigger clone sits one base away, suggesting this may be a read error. DNA of the CDR3: TGTGCCAGCAGCAACGCGAGGTCGCGCGATAGCTACACCTTC. This encodes CASSNARSRDSYTF. This rearrangement joins TRBV11-2 to TRBJ1-2; D gene uncertain. The CDR3 is made up of 14 amino acids. Germline V gives CDR1 SGHAT, CDR2 FQNNGV. V was trimmed by 5 bases and J by 9 bases, leaving 19 bases between them.

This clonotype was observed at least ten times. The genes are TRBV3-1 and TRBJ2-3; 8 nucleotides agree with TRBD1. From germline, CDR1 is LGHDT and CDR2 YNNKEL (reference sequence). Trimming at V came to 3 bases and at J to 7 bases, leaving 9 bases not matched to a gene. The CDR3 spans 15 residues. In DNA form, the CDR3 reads TGTGCCAGCAGCCATTGGCAGGGGGCAAAGAATACGCAGTATTTT. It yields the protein CASSHWQGAKNTQYF.

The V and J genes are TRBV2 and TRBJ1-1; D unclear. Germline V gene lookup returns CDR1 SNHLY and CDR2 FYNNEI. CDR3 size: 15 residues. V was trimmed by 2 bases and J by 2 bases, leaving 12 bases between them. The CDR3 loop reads CASSERLGANTEAFF. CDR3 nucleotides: TGTGCCAGCAGTGAACGGCTGGGAGCCAACACTGAAGCTTTCTTT.

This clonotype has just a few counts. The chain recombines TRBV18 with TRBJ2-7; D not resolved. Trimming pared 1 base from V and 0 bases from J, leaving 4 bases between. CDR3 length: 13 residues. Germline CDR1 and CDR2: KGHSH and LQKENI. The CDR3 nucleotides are TGTGCCAGCTCACCACGACACTCCTACGAGCAGTACTTC. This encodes CASSPRHSYEQYF.